The 10 T cell receptor beta chains reported below all come from one sample, sequenced in a study of CD8 T cells in ankylosing spondylitis. Findings of the study overall: The study identified a TCR beta motif of eight highly homologous variants that appeared characteristic of ankylosing spondylitis blood.

TCRdb fed the 5' RACE reads into MiXCR, producing one record per CDR3 protein. The sample records about 340,000 distinct CDR3 sequences, 7% to 9% being singletons. No cognate antigen is known for these TCRs. Sequencing was carried out using blood, either unsorted or a sorted T cell fraction (not recorded which). Receptor source: a male donor with ankylosing spondylitis.

This clonotype was picked up a small number of times. This sequence joins TRBV18 and TRBJ1-6, with no clear D. Germline CDR1 reads KGHSH; CDR2 reads LQKENI. Trimming took off 5 bases at V and 8 bases at J, with 10 bases between the two ends. The CDR3 is made up of 13 amino acids. The DNA for the CDR3 is TGTGCCAGCTCAACCGAGCGGGATTCACCCCTCCACTTT. It yields the protein CASSTERDSPLHF.

The gene calls are TRBV4-1 and TRBJ1-5, with TRBD1 matching over 10 bases. Germline V gene lookup returns CDR1 MGHRA and CDR2 YSYEKL. The CDR3 runs to 16 residues. The V gene end was trimmed by 3 bases and the J gene end by 5 bases; junction bases not matched to a gene: 7. CDR3 DNA: TGCGCCAGCAGCCAGGACCGAGGACAGGGGGATCAGCCCCAGCATTTT. Its protein product is CASSQDRGQGDQPQHF.

The V call is TRBV20-1, the J call TRBJ2-1, with 7 nucleotides matching TRBD1. Germline CDR1 and CDR2: DFQATT and SNEGSKA (reference sequence). V trimming: 8 bases; J trimming: 4 bases; junction bases outside the gene matches: 17. The CDR3 totals 16 residues. CDR3 sequence (DNA): TGCAGTCCGAGGATAAGGGGGCGAAATAATTACAATGAGCAGTTCTTC. Translating gives CSPRIRGRNNYNEQFF.

This chain uses TRBV5-5 with TRBJ2-1; unclear D gene. The CDR3 runs 15 residues. The germline gives CDR1 SGHKS, CDR2 YYEKEE (reference sequence). The V end lost 3 bases, the J end lost 4 bases, and 14 bases lay between the germline ends. CDR3: CASSSAWASYNEQFF. The CDR3 region has the DNA TGTGCCAGCAGCTCGGCGTGGGCTTCGTACAATGAGCAGTTCTTC.

In its sample, this clonotype was seen a few times. J is TRBJ2-7 and V is TRBV10-3; D gene unclear. Germline V gene sequence: CDR1 ENHRY, CDR2 SYGVKD. CDR3 length: 16 amino acids. Trimming left V 11 bases short and J 4 bases short, with 27 bases between. CDR3 DNA sequence: TGTGCCTCCTCAGATGCCGGGCAGAGGTCGGGTTACGAGCAGTACTTC. Translation gives CASSDAGQRSGYEQYF.

This chain links TRBV4-1 with TRBJ2-1, with 11 bases aligning to TRBD2. The germline CDR1 and CDR2 sequences are MGHRA and YSYEKL. The CDR3 consists of 16 residues. The V segment lost 3 bases and the J segment 5 bases; nucleotides outside the gene matches: 6. CDR3 region: CASSQLAGGPNNEQFF. The CDR3 coding sequence is TGCGCCAGCAGCCAGTTAGCGGGAGGGCCGAACAATGAGCAGTTCTTC.

This clonotype was observed many times. This chain links TRBV4-1 with TRBJ1-2; no reliable D call. Germline CDR1 is MGHRA and CDR2 is YSYEKL. Trimming took 1 base from V and 0 from J, leaving 12 bases between them. CDR3 length equals 16 residues. The CDR3 DNA sequence: TGCGCCAGCAGCCAAGTACTCCAGTCTGCTAACTATGGCTACACCTTC. Its translation is CASSQVLQSANYGYTF.

There are a few counts of this clonotype. This sequence joins TRBV27 and TRBJ2-7; 10 bases agree with TRBD2. This CDR3 has 15 residues. After removal of 6 bases from V and 6 bases from J, the junction contained 11 bases not matched to a gene. Per the germline V gene, CDR1 is MNHEY and CDR2 is SMNVEV (reference sequence). For the CDR3, the DNA is TGTGCCAGCAGCCGATCTAGCGGGAGTCTCCCCGAGCAGTACTTC. Translated, it gives CASSRSSGSLPEQYF.

The chain joins TRBV12-3 or TRBV12-4 to TRBJ2-2; 8 bases fit TRBD2. The V and J ends lost 6 bases and 5 bases, in that order; junction bases with no gene match: 17. CDR3 size: 18 residues. The CDR3 reads CASSGPTGTRIRTGELFF. In nucleotides, the CDR3 is TGTGCCAGCAGCGGACCCACCGGGACTAGAATCAGAACCGGGGAGCTGTTTTTT.

The sample holds a few counts of this clonotype. The V gene is TRBV24-1, the J gene TRBJ2-3; D tentatively reads TRBD1 or TRBD2 (5 bases each). Trimming cost V 5 bases and J 1 base, with 12 bases left between them. Germline V lookup: CDR1 KGHDR, CDR2 SFDVKD. This CDR3 is built from 15 residues. In DNA, the CDR3 is TGTGCCACCAGTGGGGGGACGGAGGGCACAGATACGCAGTATTTT. This encodes CATSGGTEGTDTQYF.